This T cell receptor (beta chain) was profiled in a study of T-cell reconstitution after alpha-beta-depleted transplantation in children. General observations from the study: Several patients had high TCRbeta diversity at day 60; it came from surviving recipient T cells and thymic progenitors. Reportedly, only several hundred clones from non-depleted graft cells drove alpha-beta T-cell counts at about two months. At one year after transplant, newly produced T cells mostly accounted for T-cell counts and diversity.

Unique molecular identifiers were used in preparing the TCRbeta library. In TCRdb, the PCR reads were re-called with MiXCR into one record per CDR3 protein. The table includes 550,000 to 600,000 distinct CDR3 sequences, 20% to 25% detected once. There are a few counts of this clonotype. Its antigen is undetermined. Germline lookup yields CDR1 SEHNR and CDR2 FQNEAQ (reference sequence). The CDR3 contains 16 residues. The chain carries TRBV7-9 and TRBJ2-2; TRBD1 matches 10 bases. This clonotype was sampled from a boy in the first two years of life who had a stem cell transplant for acute myeloid leukemia, so the T cells may come from the graft donor. Material: PBMCs, mostly from graft donor cells, obtained 360 days after TCRalphabeta/CD19-depleted stem cell transplant. CDR3 in DNA: TGTGCAGGCACCAACGGGACAGGGGCGGCCACCGGGGAGCTGTTTTTT. This translates into CAGTNGTGAATGELFF.